The 26 T cell receptor beta chains below come from one sample, sequenced in a study of T cells of healthy individuals. TCRdb independently ran MiXCR on the 5' RACE reads; one entry per CDR3 protein. The sample has about 100,000 distinct CDR3 sequences; around 17% are singletons. The origin of the receptors is a human donor in good health.

The gene calls are TRBV7-9 and TRBJ2-7; unclear D gene. The CDR3 consists of 12 residues. Trimming pared 5 bases from V and 3 bases from J, leaving 8 bases between. CDR1 is SEHNR, CDR2 FQNEAQ, per germline (reference sequence). The CDR3 reads CASSPTLYEQYF. For the CDR3, the DNA is TGTGCCAGCAGCCCGACTCTCTACGAGCAGTACTTC.

There are many counts of this clonotype. This chain links TRBV28 with TRBJ2-3; a weak D match, TRBD2 (5 bases). The CDR3 extends over 13 amino acids. V was cut by 6 bases and J by 6 bases, with 13 bases left in between. Germline V gives CDR1 MDHEN, CDR2 SYDVKM. The DNA for the CDR3 is TGTGCCAGCAGCCCTCCTAGCTCTGATACGCAGTATTTT. Its protein is CASSPPSSDTQYF.

This clonotype was seen many times. The genes are TRBV20-1 and TRBJ1-6; TRBD1 aligns across 7 bases. The CDR3 has 17 amino acids. CDR1 and CDR2 from the germline V gene are DFQATT and SNEGSKA (reference sequence). V lost 1 base, J lost 11 bases, and 17 bases stayed unmatched. The CDR3 bases are TGCAGTGCTAGAGTCCAATCGGCGTCAGGGGGTCCAACACCCCTCCACTTT. Translation gives CSARVQSASGGPTPLHF.

The rearrangement joins TRBV10-3 to TRBJ2-1, with 8 bases aligning to TRBD2. CDR3 size: 16 residues. CDR1 ENHRY and CDR2 SYGVKD come from the germline V gene. The V and J ends lost 6 bases and 0 bases, in that order; junction bases with no gene match: 7. The CDR3 is CAISPGSGGSYNEQFF. The CDR3 nucleotides are TGTGCCATCAGCCCCGGGAGCGGGGGCTCCTACAATGAGCAGTTCTTC.

This clonotype was seen many times. The V and J genes are TRBV11-2 and TRBJ1-6; tentatively, D is TRBD1 (5 bases). Germline V gene sequence: CDR1 SGHAT, CDR2 FQNNGV. The CDR3 is 15 amino acids. The germline V and J ends were trimmed by 5 bases and 9 bases, with 17 bases remaining between them. The DNA for the CDR3 is TGTGCCAGCAGCCTTATCGCAGGGCTGACTTCACCCCTCCACTTT. Protein: CASSLIAGLTSPLHF. The variable domain in full, with the rest retrieved from reference TRBV11-2 and TRBJ1-6, is EAGVAQSPRYKIIEKRQSVAFWCNPISGHATLYWYQQILGQGPKLLIQFQNNGVVDDSQLPKDRFSAERLKGVDSTLKIQPAKLEDSAVYLCASSLIAGLTSPLHFGNGTRLTVT.

The sample holds many counts of this clonotype. The chain recombines TRBV4-2 with TRBJ2-3; 7 bases align to TRBD1. From germline, CDR1 is LGHNA and CDR2 YNFKEQ. Trimming removed 5 bases from V and 2 bases from J; junction bases left unmatched: 4. The CDR3 covers 14 residues. The CDR3 protein is CASSGGQPTDTQYF. CDR3 bases: TGTGCCAGCAGCGGGGGACAGCCCACAGATACGCAGTATTTT.

Ten or more counts support this clonotype. This chain uses TRBV20-1 with TRBJ1-2; D gene uncertain. Trimming pared 1 base from V and 5 bases from J, leaving 8 bases between. From germline, CDR1 is DFQATT and CDR2 SNEGSKA (reference sequence). This CDR3 is 12 amino acids long. The CDR3 bases are TGCAGTGCTAGAGTCGGTGGTTATGGCTACACCTTC. Translated: CSARVGGYGYTF.

Ten or more counts support this clonotype. The V call is TRBV6-6, the J call TRBJ2-3; TRBD2 matches at 8 bases. Trimming took 2 bases from V and 2 from J; bases not matched to a gene: 9. The CDR3 is 17 amino acids. The germline gives CDR1 MNHNY, CDR2 SVGAGI (reference sequence). DNA of the CDR3: TGTGCCAGCAGTTACCGGGGAAGCGGGGGCCTCACAGATACGCAGTATTTT. Protein: CASSYRGSGGLTDTQYF.

This clonotype was counted at least ten times. The chain carries TRBV27 and TRBJ1-5; D is perhaps TRBD1 (6 bases). Trimming took off 0 bases at V and 5 bases at J, with 8 bases between the two ends. Germline V gives CDR1 MNHEY, CDR2 SMNVEV (reference sequence). This CDR3 has 14 residues. This chain's CDR3 is CASSLSQGHQPQHF. CDR3 DNA sequence: TGTGCCAGCAGTTTATCGCAGGGGCATCAGCCCCAGCATTTT.

J is TRBJ2-1 and V is TRBV6-2 or TRBV6-3; TRBD1 matches 7 bases. This CDR3 has 16 residues. Germline trimming cut 2 bases from V and 2 bases from J; bases unmatched to any gene: 6. Looked up from germline, CDR1 is MNHEY and CDR2 is SVGEGT. The CDR3 protein is CASSYGSGGTYNEQFF. The CDR3 nucleotides read TGTGCCAGCAGTTACGGCTCAGGGGGAACCTACAATGAGCAGTTCTTC.

This clonotype was seen at least ten times. The chain is built from TRBV7-6 and TRBJ2-3; D unclear. The CDR3 sequence is 15 residues long. The germline gives CDR1 SGHVS, CDR2 FNYEAQ. V dropped 1 base and J dropped 1 base, with 9 bases sitting between them. CDR3 bases: TGTGCCAGCAGCTTAGAGAGGATCCGCACAGATACGCAGTATTTT. This codes for CASSLERIRTDTQYF.

This clonotype has a handful of counts. The CDR3 DNA follows: TGTGCCAGCAGTGGACAGGGGGGACTCGCGAACACCGGGGAGCTGTTTTTT. Translated: CASSGQGGLANTGELFF. The chain uses TRBV28 and TRBJ2-2, with 10 positions matching TRBD1. The ends lost 5 bases at V and 0 bases at J; junction bases unmatched: 6. CDR3 size: 17 residues. The germline V gene has CDR1 MDHEN and CDR2 SYDVKM.

The chain has TRBV4-2 and TRBJ2-2; D gene unclear. Germline CDR1 is LGHNA and CDR2 is YNFKEQ. Trimming shortened V by 0 bases and J by 6 bases, and 11 bases separated the two germline ends. CDR3 length: 15 residues. The CDR3 coding sequence is TGTGCCAGCAGCCAAGATTTGGTAGCCTCCGGGGAGCTGTTTTTT. It is translated as CASSQDLVASGELFF.

This clonotype was seen a handful of times. V and J are TRBV4-2 and TRBJ2-7; 10 nucleotides align to TRBD2. The V segment lost 4 bases and the J segment 0 bases; nucleotides outside the gene matches: 6. Germline-derived CDR1 and CDR2 are LGHNA and YNFKEQ. The length of the CDR3 is 16 residues. The CDR3 here is CASSPLAGANSYEQYF. The CDR3 DNA follows: TGTGCCAGCAGCCCCCTAGCGGGGGCCAACTCCTACGAGCAGTACTTC.

In this sample, this clonotype turned up many times. This chain uses TRBV28 with TRBJ1-2; TRBD1 might be the D (5 bases). The CDR3 sequence is 14 residues long. Trimming left V 6 bases short and J 0 bases short, with 11 bases between. CDR1 and CDR2 (germline): MDHEN, SYDVKM. The CDR3 here is CASSDGGSNYGYTF. CDR3 DNA sequence: TGTGCCAGCAGCGACGGGGGATCTAACTATGGCTACACCTTC.

This clonotype came up many times. J is TRBJ2-1 and V is TRBV7-3; D unclear. This CDR3 has 13 residues. Trimming took off 3 bases at V and 8 bases at J, with 11 bases between the two ends. Germline CDR1 is SGHTA and CDR2 is FQGTGA. CDR3 sequence reads: CASSFNSADEQFF. The CDR3, as DNA: TGTGCCAGCAGCTTCAACAGTGCCGATGAGCAGTTCTTC.

The chain couples TRBV7-2 to TRBJ2-7; D might be TRBD1 (6 bases). CDR1 and CDR2 from the germline V gene are SGHTA and FQGNSA. V was shortened by 1 base and J by 2 bases, with 12 bases between the two germline ends. CDR3 length: 15 residues. The CDR3 DNA follows: TGTGCCAGCAGCTTAGGTTCAGGACAGACCTACGAGCAGTACTTC. As protein: CASSLGSGQTYEQYF.

This clonotype was found a few times. The chain couples TRBV19 to TRBJ2-1, with 7 bases that match TRBD2. Unmatched junction bases numbered 6, after V lost 3 bases and J lost 7 bases. This CDR3 contains 14 residues. The V gene's germline CDR1 is LNHDA and CDR2 SQIVND (reference sequence). DNA for the CDR3: TGTGCCAGTAGTATTGGCGGGGGAACAAATGAGCAGTTCTTC. This sequence encodes CASSIGGGTNEQFF. Full variable domain (remainder filled in from reference TRBV19 and TRBJ2-1): DGGITQSPKYLFRKEGQNVTLSCEQNLNHDAMYWYRQDPGQGLRLIYYSQIVNDFQKGDIAEGYSVSREKKESFPLTVTSAQKNPTAFYLCASSIGGGTNEQFFGPGTRLTVL.

The chain has TRBV20-1 and TRBJ1-5; possible D gene TRBD1, 6 bases. The CDR3 length is 15 residues. CDR1 is DFQATT and CDR2 is SNEGSKA in the germline V gene (reference sequence). V was shortened by 5 bases and J by 2 bases, with 16 bases between the two germline ends. The CDR3 sequence: CSAWGAGLGNQPQHF. CDR3 nucleotides: TGCAGTGCTTGGGGGGCAGGACTGGGCAATCAGCCCCAGCATTTT.

This clonotype has just a few counts. This chain joins TRBV28 and TRBJ2-7, with 8 bases aligning to TRBD1. Germline V gives CDR1 MDHEN, CDR2 SYDVKM. J lost 0 bases, V lost 4 bases, and 5 bases had no gene match. This CDR3 has 15 amino acids. The CDR3 reads CASSYRTGSSYEQYF. The CDR3 DNA sequence: TGTGCCAGCAGTTATCGGACAGGGAGCTCCTACGAGCAGTACTTC. Supplemented by reference TRBV28 and TRBJ2-7, the full variable domain reads DVKVTQSSRYLVKRTGEKVFLECVQDMDHENMFWYRQDPGLGLRLIYFSYDVKMKEKGDIPEGYSVSREKKERFSLILESASTNQTSMYLCASSYRTGSSYEQYFGPGTRLTVT.

The rearrangement links TRBV6-2 or TRBV6-3 to TRBJ1-2; 7 bases map to TRBD1. V lost 2 bases, J lost 5 bases, and 5 bases stayed unmatched. The length of the CDR3 is 14 residues. Germline loops: CDR1 MNHEY, CDR2 SVGEGT. This CDR3 is CASSYTWTGYGYTF. CDR3 DNA: TGTGCCAGCAGTTACACCTGGACAGGTTATGGCTACACCTTC.

This clonotype came up a few times. This rearrangement joins TRBV4-3 to TRBJ2-2; no clear D. Trimming shortened V by 1 base and J by 4 bases, and 7 bases separated the two germline ends. The length of the CDR3 is 14 residues. Germline V CDR1 and CDR2: LGHNA, YSLEER. CDR3 in amino acids: CASSQGEPTGELFF. For the CDR3, the DNA is TGCGCCAGCAGCCAAGGAGAGCCCACCGGGGAGCTGTTTTTT.

The chain carries TRBV7-2 and TRBJ2-3, with D unresolved. Germline assignment: CDR1 SGHTA and CDR2 FQGNSA. The V and J ends lost 4 bases and 2 bases respectively, with 4 bases between them. The CDR3 totals 12 residues. CDR3 nucleotide sequence: TGTGCCAGCAGCTACTTCACAGATACGCAGTATTTT. This encodes CASSYFTDTQYF.

Points on this clonotype: This may come from a read error, since a much larger clone is one base off. CDR3 protein: CAGSSRETTDTQYF. In nucleotides, the CDR3 is TGTGCCGGCTCATCGCGGGAAACCACAGATACGCAGTATTTT. This chain links TRBV18 with TRBJ2-3; maybe TRBD2 (6 bases). The CDR3 contains 14 residues. CDR1 and CDR2 (germline): KGHSH, LQKENI.

The V and J genes are TRBV24-1 and TRBJ1-5; D gene ambiguous. V lost 5 bases and J 4 bases, leaving 11 bases between the germline ends. CDR3 length: 14 residues. Germline CDR1 is KGHDR and CDR2 is SFDVKD. In DNA, the CDR3 is TGTGCCACCAGTGGAGAGCTCGGGAATCAGCCCCAGCATTTT. Its translation: CATSGELGNQPQHF.

This clonotype occurred many times. V and J are TRBV4-1 and TRBJ2-5; weak D call: TRBD1 (5 bases). CDR3 size: 14 residues. V shed 6 bases and J shed 1 base, with 12 bases lying between them. Germline CDR1 reads MGHRA; CDR2 reads YSYEKL. The CDR3: CASSPQTVQETQYF. The CDR3, as DNA: TGCGCCAGCAGTCCGCAGACAGTCCAAGAGACCCAGTACTTC.